This TCR beta chain emerged from a study of graft-versus-host responses after intestinal transplantation. General study points: There were GvH clones found in recipient marrow, and some of them appeared first in ileum or blood.

The assay was immunoSEQ multiplex PCR, and TCRdb's table has in-frame clones only and misses some. The repertoire holds roughly 9,600 clones, approximately 86% seen once, with roughly 5.4% in the top ten. Tissue processing of the graft released intraepithelial and lamina propria lymphocytes from it. CDR1 MNHNS and CDR2 SASEGT come from the germline V gene. There are 16 residues in the CDR3. Notes on this clone: Its cognate antigen is unknown. Sequence at one end of the junction differs from germline and may be a read error.

The sequenced sample was ileum tissue, obtained roughly 730 days after intestinal transplantation. The sequence derives from a human patient who received an intestinal transplant, so some T cells may come from the graft donor. The genes are TRBV6-1 and TRBJ2-1; D is perhaps TRBD1 or TRBD2 (6 bases each). CDR3 nucleotide sequence: TGTGCCAGCAGTGAAACAGGGCGGGGTGCTAACAATGGGCAGTTCTTC. It translates to CASSETGRGANNGQFF.